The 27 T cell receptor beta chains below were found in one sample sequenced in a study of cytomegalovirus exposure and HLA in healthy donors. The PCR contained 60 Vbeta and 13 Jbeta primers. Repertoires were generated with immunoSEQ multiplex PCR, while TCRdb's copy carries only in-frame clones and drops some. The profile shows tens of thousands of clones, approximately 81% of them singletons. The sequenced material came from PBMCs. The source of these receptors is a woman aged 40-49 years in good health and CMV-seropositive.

The CDR3 nucleotides read TGTGCCAGCAGCGGAAGGGACAGGGGTTGGAGTGGCTACACCTTC. Encoded protein: CASSGRDRGWSGYTF. This chain joins TRBV7-9 and TRBJ1-2; 10 nucleotides align to TRBD1. V dropped 5 bases and J dropped 7; count of bases not matched to a gene: 10. Germline V gives CDR1 SEHNR, CDR2 FQNEAQ (reference sequence). The CDR3 has 15 residues.

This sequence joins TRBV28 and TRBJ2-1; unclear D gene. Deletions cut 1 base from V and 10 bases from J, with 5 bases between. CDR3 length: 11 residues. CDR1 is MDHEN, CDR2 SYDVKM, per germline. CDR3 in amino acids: CASSLLEEQFF. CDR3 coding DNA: TGTGCCAGCAGTTTATTGGAGGAGCAGTTCTTC.

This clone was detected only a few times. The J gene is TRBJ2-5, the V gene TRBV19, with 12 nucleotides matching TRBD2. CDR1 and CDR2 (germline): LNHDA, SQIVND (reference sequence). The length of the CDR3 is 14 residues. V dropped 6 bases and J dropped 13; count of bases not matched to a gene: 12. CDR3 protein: CASSRLAGERVLYF. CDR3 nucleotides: TGTGCCAGTAGCCGACTAGCGGGGGAGCGGGTGCTGTACTTC.

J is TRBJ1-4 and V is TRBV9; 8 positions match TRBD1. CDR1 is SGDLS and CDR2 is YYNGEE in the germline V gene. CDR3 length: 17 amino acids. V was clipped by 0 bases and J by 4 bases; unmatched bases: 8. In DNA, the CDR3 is TGTGCCAGCAGCGTAGATCTCACGACAGGGGTTAATGAAAAACTGTTTTTT. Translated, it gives CASSVDLTTGVNEKLFF. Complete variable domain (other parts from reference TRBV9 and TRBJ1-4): DSGVTQTPKHLITATGQRVTLRCSPRSGDLSVYWYQQSLDQGLQFLIQYYNGEERAKGNILERFSAQQFPDLHSELNLSSLELGDSALYFCASSVDLTTGVNEKLFFGSGTQLSVL.

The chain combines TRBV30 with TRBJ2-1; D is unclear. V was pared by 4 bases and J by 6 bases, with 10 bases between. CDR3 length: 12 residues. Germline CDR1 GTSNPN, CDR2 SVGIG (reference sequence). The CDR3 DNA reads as TGTGCCTGGAACGCCGGCGGCAATGAGCAGTTCTTC. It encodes CAWNAGGNEQFF.

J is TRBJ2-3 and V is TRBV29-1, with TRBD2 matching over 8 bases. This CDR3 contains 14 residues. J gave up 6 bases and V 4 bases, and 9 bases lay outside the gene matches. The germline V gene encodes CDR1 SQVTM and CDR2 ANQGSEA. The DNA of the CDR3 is TGCAGCGTTGCTCGGCGGGGGGTTGGGGATACGCAGTATTTT. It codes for CSVARRGVGDTQYF.

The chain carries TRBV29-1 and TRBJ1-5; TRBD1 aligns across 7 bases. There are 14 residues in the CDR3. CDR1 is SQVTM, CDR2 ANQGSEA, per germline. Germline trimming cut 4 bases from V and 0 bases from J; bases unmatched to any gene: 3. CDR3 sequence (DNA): TGCAGCGTTGCTCGGGACAGTAGCAATCAGCCCCAGCATTTT. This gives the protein CSVARDSSNQPQHF.

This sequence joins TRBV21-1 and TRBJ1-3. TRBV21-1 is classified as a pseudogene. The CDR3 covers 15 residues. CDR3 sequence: CASSKGGGRGNTIYF. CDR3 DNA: TGTGCCAGCAGCAAAGGGGGGGGTCGAGGAAACACCATATATTTT.

This chain's CDR3 is CASSWGGQAGYTF. The CDR3 DNA reads as TGTGCCAGCAGCTGGGGGGGTCAGGCTGGCTACACCTTC. This sequence joins TRBV7-2 and TRBJ1-2; possible D gene TRBD1, 5 bases. Trimming removed 4 bases at V and 7 bases at J, with 13 bases between. The CDR3 totals 13 residues. Germline-derived CDR1 and CDR2 are SGHTA and FQGNSA.

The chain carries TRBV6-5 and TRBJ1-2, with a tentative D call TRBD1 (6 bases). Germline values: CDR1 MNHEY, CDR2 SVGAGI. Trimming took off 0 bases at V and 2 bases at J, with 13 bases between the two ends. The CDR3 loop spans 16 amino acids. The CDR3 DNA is TGTGCCAGCAGTTACTCGCTTAACACAGGGAACTATGGCTACACCTTC. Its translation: CASSYSLNTGNYGYTF.

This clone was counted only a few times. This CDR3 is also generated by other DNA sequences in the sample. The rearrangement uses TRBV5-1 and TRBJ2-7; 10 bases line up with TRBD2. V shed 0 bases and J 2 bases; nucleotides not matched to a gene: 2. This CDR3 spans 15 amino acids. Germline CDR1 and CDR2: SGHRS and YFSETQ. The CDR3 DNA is TGCGCCAGCAGCTTGGAGCTAGCGGGGGCCTACGAGCAGTACTTC. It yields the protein CASSLELAGAYEQYF.

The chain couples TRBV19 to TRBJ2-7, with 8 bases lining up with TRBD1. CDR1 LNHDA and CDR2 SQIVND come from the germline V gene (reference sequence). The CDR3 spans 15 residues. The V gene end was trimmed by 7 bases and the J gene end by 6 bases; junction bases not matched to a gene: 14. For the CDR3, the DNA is TGTGCCAGTACCTCTGGACAGGGTGGTGGTGGCGAGCAGTACTTC. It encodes CASTSGQGGGGEQYF.

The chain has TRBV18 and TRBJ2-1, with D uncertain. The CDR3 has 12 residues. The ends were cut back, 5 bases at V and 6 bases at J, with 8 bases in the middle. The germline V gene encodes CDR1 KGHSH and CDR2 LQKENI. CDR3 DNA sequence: TGTGCCAGCTCATCTCCCGGCAATGAGCAGTTCTTC. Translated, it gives CASSSPGNEQFF.

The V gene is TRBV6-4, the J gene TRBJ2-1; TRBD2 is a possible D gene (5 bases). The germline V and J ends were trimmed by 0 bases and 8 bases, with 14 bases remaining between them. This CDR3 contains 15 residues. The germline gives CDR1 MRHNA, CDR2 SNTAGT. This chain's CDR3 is CASSDSGIPRDEQFF. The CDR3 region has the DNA TGTGCCAGCAGTGACTCCGGGATCCCAAGGGATGAGCAGTTCTTC.

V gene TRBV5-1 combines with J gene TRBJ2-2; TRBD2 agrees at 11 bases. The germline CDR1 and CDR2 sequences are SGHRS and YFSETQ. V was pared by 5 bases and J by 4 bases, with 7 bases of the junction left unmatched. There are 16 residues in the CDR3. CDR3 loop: CASSIAGGRGTGELFF. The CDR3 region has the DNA TGCGCCAGCAGTATAGCGGGGGGGCGCGGCACCGGGGAGCTGTTTTTT. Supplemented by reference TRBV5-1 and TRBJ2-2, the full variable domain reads KAGVTQTPRYLIKTRGQQVTLSCSPISGHRSVSWYQQTPGQGLQFLFEYFSETQRNKGNFPGRFSGRQFSNSRSEMNVSTLELGDSALYLCASSIAGGRGTGELFFGEGSRLTVL.

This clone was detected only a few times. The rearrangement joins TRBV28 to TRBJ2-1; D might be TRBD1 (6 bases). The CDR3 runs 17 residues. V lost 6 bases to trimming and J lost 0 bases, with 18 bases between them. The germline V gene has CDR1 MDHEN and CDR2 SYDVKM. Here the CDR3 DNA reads TGTGCCAGCAGAGAATCCGGGACACCTAGCTCCTACAATGAGCAGTTCTTC. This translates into CASRESGTPSSYNEQFF.

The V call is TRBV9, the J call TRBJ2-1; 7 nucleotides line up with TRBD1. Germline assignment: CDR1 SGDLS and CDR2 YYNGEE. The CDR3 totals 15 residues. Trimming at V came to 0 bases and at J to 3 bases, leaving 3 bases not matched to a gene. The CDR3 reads CASSVGGQNYNEQFF. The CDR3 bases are TGTGCCAGCAGCGTAGGGGGACAGAACTACAATGAGCAGTTCTTC.

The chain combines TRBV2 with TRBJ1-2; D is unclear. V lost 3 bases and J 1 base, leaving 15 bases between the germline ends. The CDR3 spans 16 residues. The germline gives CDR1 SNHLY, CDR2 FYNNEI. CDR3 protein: CASSDKQNDVNYGYTF. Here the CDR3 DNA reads TGTGCCAGCAGTGATAAACAGAACGACGTTAACTATGGCTACACCTTC.

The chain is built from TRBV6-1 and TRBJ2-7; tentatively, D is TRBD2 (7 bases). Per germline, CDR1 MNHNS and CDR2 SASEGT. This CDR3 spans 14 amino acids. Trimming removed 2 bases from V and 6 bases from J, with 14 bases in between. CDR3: CASSEIGGGGEQYF. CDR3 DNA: TGTGCCAGCAGTGAAATAGGAGGGGGGGGCGAGCAGTACTTC.

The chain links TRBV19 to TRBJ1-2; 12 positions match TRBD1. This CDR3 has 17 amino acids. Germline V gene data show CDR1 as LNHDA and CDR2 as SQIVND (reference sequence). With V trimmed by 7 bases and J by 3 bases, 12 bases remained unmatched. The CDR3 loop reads CASTPGTGGVVDYGYTF. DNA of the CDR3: TGTGCCAGTACCCCCGGGACAGGGGGCGTAGTGGACTATGGCTACACCTTC. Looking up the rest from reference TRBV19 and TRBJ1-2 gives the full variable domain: DGGITQSPKYLFRKEGQNVTLSCEQNLNHDAMYWYRQDPGQGLRLIYYSQIVNDFQKGDIAEGYSVSREKKESFPLTVTSAQKNPTAFYLCASTPGTGGVVDYGYTFGSGTRLTVV.

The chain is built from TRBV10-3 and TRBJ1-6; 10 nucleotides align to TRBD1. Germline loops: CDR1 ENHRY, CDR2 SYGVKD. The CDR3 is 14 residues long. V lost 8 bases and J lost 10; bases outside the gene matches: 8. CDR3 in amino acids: CAIAGTGAGSPLHF. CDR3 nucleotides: TGTGCCATCGCCGGGACAGGGGCGGGGTCACCCCTCCACTTT.

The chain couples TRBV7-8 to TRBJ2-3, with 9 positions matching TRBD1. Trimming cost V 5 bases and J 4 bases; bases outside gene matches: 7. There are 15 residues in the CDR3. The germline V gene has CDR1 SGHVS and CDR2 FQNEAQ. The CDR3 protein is CASSRDRVSADTQYF. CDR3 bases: TGTGCCAGCAGCCGGGACAGGGTTTCGGCAGATACGCAGTATTTT.

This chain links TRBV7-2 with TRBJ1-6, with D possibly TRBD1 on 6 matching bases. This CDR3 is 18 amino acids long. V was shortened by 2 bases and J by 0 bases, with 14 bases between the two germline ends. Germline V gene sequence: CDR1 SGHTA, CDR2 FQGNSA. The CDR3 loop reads CASSLTAGASSYNSPLHF. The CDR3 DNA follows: TGTGCCAGCAGCTTAACGGCAGGGGCCAGCTCCTATAATTCACCCCTCCACTTT.

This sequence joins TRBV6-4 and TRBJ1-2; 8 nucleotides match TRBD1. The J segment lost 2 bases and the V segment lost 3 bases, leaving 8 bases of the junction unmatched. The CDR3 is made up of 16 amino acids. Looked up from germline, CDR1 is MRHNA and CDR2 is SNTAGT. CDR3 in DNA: TGTGCCAGCAGTGAACAGGGGGGGACCATCAACTATGGCTACACCTTC. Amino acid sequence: CASSEQGGTINYGYTF.

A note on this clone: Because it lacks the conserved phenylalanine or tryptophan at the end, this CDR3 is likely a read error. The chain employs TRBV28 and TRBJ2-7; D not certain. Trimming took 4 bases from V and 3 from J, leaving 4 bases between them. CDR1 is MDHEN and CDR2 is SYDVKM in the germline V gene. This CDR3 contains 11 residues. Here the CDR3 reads CASSSYYEQYL. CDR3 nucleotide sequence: TGTGCCAGCAGTTCCTACTACGAGCAGTACCTC.

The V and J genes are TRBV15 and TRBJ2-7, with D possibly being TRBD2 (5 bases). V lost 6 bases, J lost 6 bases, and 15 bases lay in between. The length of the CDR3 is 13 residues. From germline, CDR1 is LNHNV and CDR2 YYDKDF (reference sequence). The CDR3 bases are TGTGCCACCAGACCCTTCCCCGAGGGCGAGCAGTACTTC. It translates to CATRPFPEGEQYF.

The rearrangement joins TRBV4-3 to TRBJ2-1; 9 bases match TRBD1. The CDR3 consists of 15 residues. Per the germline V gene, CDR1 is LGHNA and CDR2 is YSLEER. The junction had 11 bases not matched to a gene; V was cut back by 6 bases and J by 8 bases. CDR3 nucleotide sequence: TGCGCCAGCAGTAAAACCGGGACAGGGTCACATGAGCAGTTCTTC. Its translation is CASSKTGTGSHEQFF.